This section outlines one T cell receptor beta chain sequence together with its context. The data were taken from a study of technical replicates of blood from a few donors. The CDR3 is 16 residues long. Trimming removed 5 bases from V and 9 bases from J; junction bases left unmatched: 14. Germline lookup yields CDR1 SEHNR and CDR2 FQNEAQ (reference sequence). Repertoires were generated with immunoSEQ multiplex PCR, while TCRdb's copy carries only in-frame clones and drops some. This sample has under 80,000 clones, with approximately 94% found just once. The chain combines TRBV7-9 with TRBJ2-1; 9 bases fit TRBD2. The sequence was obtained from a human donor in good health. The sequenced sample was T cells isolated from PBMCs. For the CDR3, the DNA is TGTGCCAGCAGCCCCCCTTTAGCGGGAGTAGGCCTTGAGCAGTTCTTC. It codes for CASSPPLAGVGLEQFF.